This T cell receptor (beta chain) was recovered during a study of T cells in localized non-small cell lung cancer. Notes on this clone: Its antigen remains unknown.

The method was immunoSEQ multiplex PCR; TCRdb's version includes in-frame clones alone and lacks a portion of them. Of around 15,000 clones in the sample, approximately 85% are singletons; the top ten hold under 5.5%. Germline V lookup: CDR1 KGHSH, CDR2 LQKENI. V lost 4 bases, J lost 0 bases, and 9 bases stayed unmatched. This CDR3 has 16 residues. General study findings and limits: Only one tumor region was sequenced, so heterogeneity remains possible. In uninvolved adjacent lung, T cell clonality reached its highest value, exceeding tumor. With higher T cell density in blood came longer overall survival. Adjacent lung held a median around 58 of the top 100 tumor clones.

Sequenced material: peripheral blood, taken before any cancer treatment. The receptor was isolated from a woman aged 40-75 years with stage I lung adenocarcinoma. The chain carries TRBV18 and TRBJ2-7, with 7 bases that match TRBD1. The CDR3 DNA reads as TGTGCCAGCTCACGTACCGGGACAGAAAGCTCCTACGAGCAGTACTTC. This translates into CASSRTGTESSYEQYF.